This TCR beta chain originates from a study of shared clonotypes between healthy human individuals (dated by TCRdb to about 2020). Regarding the study in general: The cohort included a few men and a couple of women between 18 and 49 years of age. Per donor, three plates each were used for CD4 naive and CD4 memory, two for CD8 naive, and one for CD8 memory. To estimate repertoire size and how much clonotypes are shared between individuals, the study performed deep sequencing of blood TCR repertoires from about 5 healthy adults. To increase sequencing depth and limit assay-specific biases, different laboratories used diverse techniques to prepare libraries and sequence TCR repertoires. Between about 0.8 and 8.9 billion PBMCs per donor were obtained by leukapheresis. Points the paper makes about the study in general: The genetic and exposure-history diversity represented was limited by the small number of donors. Compared with non-shared clonotypes, clonotypes shared by all four sorted-subset donors had higher generation probabilities. Sampling was limited to blood, and TCR repertoires in tissue likely differ from TCR repertoires in blood. Roughly 5% of naive CD4, 3% to 4% of naive CD8, roughly 2.4% of memory CD4, and over 0.35% of memory CD8 clonotypes were shared across several donors. Incomplete sequencing was indicated by rarefaction of sorted-subset datasets, despite the large sequencing depth. Larger estimated clonotype richness was generally found for naive subsets than for memory subsets. Pairwise subsampling indicated that sequencing depth was expected to affect the degree of clonotype sharing among donors.

Using the deep immunoSEQ assay, TCR CDR3 regions were amplified from genomic DNA by multiplex PCR. For each cell subset, the extracted genomic DNA was distributed evenly across all wells of several immunoSEQ 96-well plates, and each plate served as one replicate. For sorted subsets, each replicate PCR was loaded with around 200 ng genomic DNA, equivalent to some 31,000 T cell genomes. Purified libraries were measured with a Qubit 3.0 fluorometer, size-checked on a Bioanalyzer 2100, and measured again with the KAPA Library Quantification kit. A separate single-read 150-cycle Illumina NextSeq 550 flow cell was used to sequence each immunoSEQ 96-well plate. The source study handled its data this way. The immunoSEQ output contained only junctional sequences without quality scores, so filtering could not match that applied to full-length reads. To assign V/J genes and CDR3, sequences were annotated using PyIR, a Python wrapper for IgBLAST v1.9, with IMGT germline references. Reads with weak V/J assignments (E-value above 1e-6), missing CDR3, stop codons, out-of-frame junctions, or ambiguous translated residues were removed. A V3J clonotype was defined by an identical inferred V gene, J gene, and CDR3 amino acid sequence. To compute the percentage overlap between repertoires, the number of shared unique clonotypes was divided by the size of the smaller repertoire. Three approaches were used to assess repertoire richness: RTK rarefaction, the Chao1 estimator, and Recon v2.1 estimates of unobserved clonotypes. Generation probabilities were computed with OLGA for all TCRbeta clonotypes obtained by the gDNA method from several donors. As stored in TCRdb, this immuneACCESS dataset retains in-frame rearrangements with V and J assigned. A fraction of the clones does not appear; measured against another copy, unresolved V genes explain less than half of the discrepancy, and the remainder lacks a known reason. V and J calls and clone size are those listed in that table; D and trimming were worked out from the DNA. In all, the sample holds 2 million to 2.5 million clones, and about 92% of those were seen once. The ten largest clones capture under 2% of the sample.

As regards this clone: The antigen this receptor binds is unknown. Base qualities were left out, and no much larger clone turns up one base away.

For the CD8 naive samples, CD45RO-negative cells were positively selected for CCR7, yielding a CD45RA+CCR7+ population from which TemRA cells were excluded. Donors were healthy HIV-negative adults with no recently reported acute infections or vaccinations. Every donor was a Caucasian adult living in Nashville, Tennessee, USA. Blood was collected by leukapheresis, and PBMCs were isolated by Ficoll-Histopaque density gradient centrifugation and then cryopreserved in liquid nitrogen vapor phase. Analytical flow cytometry was used to check the purity and quantity of every magnetically sorted T cell population. Genomic DNA was isolated from every sorted fraction and measured by UV absorbance on a Nanodrop 2000c. The sequence came from a man between 18 and 29 years old in good health. Some clones in this sample may be carry-over from other donors' samples. What was sequenced was naive CD8+ T cells from PBMCs. The cell subset or site label here, explained by the study, means: CD45RA+CCR7+.

The nucleotide sequence reads TGTGCCAGCAGCCCCCCTCGGGAGGGCCCTGAGACCCAGTACTTC. Its amino acids are CASSPPREGPETQYF. This sequence uses TRBV28 and TRBJ2-5, with 8 bases aligning to TRBD2. From its cysteine to its phenylalanine, the CDR3 spans 15 amino acids. Of the read, only the CDR3 DNA is kept; its 45 bases are in frame from base 1. According to the germline V gene, CDR1 reads MDHEN and CDR2 reads SYDVKM. Trimming leaves V shorter by 6 bases and J shorter by 5 bases, with the junction holding 11 bases beyond the gene matches.